This entry lists 21 T cell receptor beta chains sequenced from one sample in a study of blood T cell repertoires in COVID-19. Assay: immunoSEQ multiplex PCR; the TCRdb copy retains only in-frame clones and omits some. The sample lists over 85,000 clones, about 90% occurring once. Material for sequencing was peripheral blood. These receptor sequences come from a human donor in a cohort sampled during active COVID-19.

The J gene is TRBJ1-4, the V gene TRBV6-2 or TRBV6-3, with a weak D call TRBD1 (6 bases). Germline V gene data show CDR1 as MNHEY and CDR2 as SVGEGT. CDR3 length equals 15 residues. V was pared by 5 bases and J by 3 bases, with 13 bases between. The CDR3 DNA reads as TGTGCCAGCAGTAATAGGGGGTCAGCTAATGAAAAACTGTTTTTT. Its protein product is CASSNRGSANEKLFF.

The chain couples TRBV6-5 to TRBJ1-3; TRBD1 might be the D (6 bases). Germline CDR1 is MNHEY and CDR2 is SVGAGI. The CDR3 runs 15 residues. The germline V and J ends were trimmed by 0 bases and 5 bases, with 11 bases remaining between them. The CDR3 DNA follows: TGTGCCAGCAGTTACTCGAGGGGGTACAGAAACACCATATATTTT. It encodes CASSYSRGYRNTIYF.

The CDR3 spells CASSTGLAGTGELFF. CDR3 bases: TGTGCCAGCAGCACCGGACTAGCGGGCACCGGGGAGCTGTTTTTT. J is TRBJ2-2 and V is TRBV7-3, with TRBD2 matching over 11 bases. This CDR3 has 15 amino acids. Germline assignment: CDR1 SGHTA and CDR2 FQGTGA. The J segment lost 4 bases and the V segment lost 5 bases, leaving 3 bases of the junction unmatched.

The chain is built from TRBV14 and TRBJ2-3; 8 bases are a match to TRBD2. In germline, CDR1 is SGHDN, CDR2 FVKESK. Trimming took 4 bases from V and 6 from J; bases not matched to a gene: 12. The CDR3 covers 16 residues. Here the CDR3 DNA reads TGTGCCAGCAGCCCCATGGGCAGCGGGAGCCGGGATACGCAGTATTTT. Translation gives CASSPMGSGSRDTQYF.

J is TRBJ2-7 and V is TRBV5-1, with D tentatively TRBD2 (6 bases). Per germline, CDR1 SGHRS and CDR2 YFSETQ. Trimming took off 4 bases at V and 4 bases at J, with 15 bases between the two ends. The CDR3 runs to 14 residues. The CDR3 nucleotides are TGCGCCAGCAGCCAGGGACTCGTTAATTACGAGCAGTACTTC. It yields the protein CASSQGLVNYEQYF.

This sequence joins TRBV27 and TRBJ1-5; TRBD1 might be the D (6 bases). Germline V lookup: CDR1 MNHEY, CDR2 SMNVEV (reference sequence). The CDR3 runs 12 residues. The V and J ends lost 8 bases and 6 bases respectively, with 11 bases between them. Written as DNA, the CDR3 is TGTGCCAGCTGGACAGCTTTTCAGCCCCAGCATTTT. Its translation: CASWTAFQPQHF.

This chain links TRBV9 with TRBJ2-1; 14 bases align to TRBD2. The CDR3 runs 17 residues. Germline V gene sequence: CDR1 SGDLS, CDR2 YYNGEE. Trimming cost V 0 bases and J 3 bases; bases outside gene matches: 2. CDR3 in amino acids: CASSVGGLAGGYNEQFF. The CDR3 nucleotides read TGTGCCAGCAGCGTAGGCGGACTAGCGGGGGGCTACAATGAGCAGTTCTTC.

Of note for this clone: This sequence may be a read error, since a much larger clone differs from it by one base. This chain's CDR3 is CASSFTSGTYNEQFF. CDR3 bases: TGTGCCAGCAGTTTCACTAGCGGGACCTACAATGAGCAGTTCTTC. The V and J genes are TRBV6-5 and TRBJ2-1; TRBD2 matches 10 bases. CDR3 length: 15 residues. The junction had 2 bases not matched to a gene; V was cut back by 4 bases and J by 2 bases. Germline assignment: CDR1 MNHEY and CDR2 SVGAGI.

CDR3 protein: CASSINENPWSFF. The CDR3 DNA follows: TGTGCCAGCAGCATTAATGAGAACCCCTGGAGTTTCTTT. The chain employs TRBV5-4 and TRBJ1-1; D uncertain. CDR1 is SGHNT, CDR2 YYREEE, per germline (reference sequence). The length of the CDR3 is 13 residues. V dropped 4 bases and J dropped 13 bases, with 20 bases sitting between them.

The CDR3 region is CASSSWEGDTEAFF. CDR3 DNA: TGTGCCAGCAGCTCCTGGGAGGGGGACACTGAAGCTTTCTTT. The chain employs TRBV11-2 and TRBJ1-1, with D perhaps TRBD1 (6 bases). V was cut by 4 bases and J by 3 bases, with 12 bases left in between. The CDR3 loop spans 14 amino acids. In germline, CDR1 is SGHAT, CDR2 FQNNGV.

The chain has TRBV25-1 and TRBJ1-3; unclear D gene. The germline V gene has CDR1 MGHDK and CDR2 SYGVNS. V lost 6 bases and J 0 bases, leaving 6 bases between the germline ends. The CDR3 extends over 13 amino acids. CDR3 sequence (DNA): TGTGCCAGCAGAGTCAGCTCTGGAAACACCATATATTTT. It encodes CASRVSSGNTIYF.

The J gene is TRBJ1-2, the V gene TRBV29-1, with unresolved D. Trimming shortened V by 1 base and J by 4 bases, and 10 bases separated the two germline ends. The CDR3 is 13 residues long. The germline gives CDR1 SQVTM, CDR2 ANQGSEA. The CDR3 sequence: CSVEVVGPYGYTF. CDR3 bases: TGCAGCGTTGAAGTCGTGGGCCCCTATGGCTACACCTTC.

This chain joins TRBV11-3 and TRBJ2-3, with 7 bases lining up with TRBD1. Unmatched junction bases numbered 6, after V lost 1 base and J lost 2 bases. The CDR3 is made up of 16 amino acids. CDR1 is SGHNT and CDR2 is YENEEA in the germline V gene. CDR3 sequence reads: CASSLGGTAVTDTQYF. CDR3 bases: TGTGCCAGCAGCTTAGGGGGGACAGCGGTCACAGATACGCAGTATTTT.

The genes are TRBV9 and TRBJ1-3; TRBD1 is a possible D gene (5 bases). Germline CDR1 and CDR2: SGDLS and YYNGEE. The CDR3 consists of 16 residues. V gave up 0 bases and J gave up 4 bases, with 14 bases separating them. CDR3 loop: CASSVEVRGSGNTIYF. DNA for the CDR3: TGTGCCAGCAGCGTAGAAGTAAGGGGATCAGGAAACACCATATATTTT.

The chain recombines TRBV18 with TRBJ2-1; 13 bases agree with TRBD2. Germline-derived CDR1 and CDR2 are KGHSH and LQKENI. CDR3 length equals 16 residues. V gave up 4 bases and J gave up 4 bases; unmatched junction bases: 4. CDR3 residues: CASSLGTSGKYNEQFF. CDR3 bases: TGTGCCAGCTCACTCGGGACTAGCGGGAAATACAATGAGCAGTTCTTC.

The genes are TRBV6-6 and TRBJ1-5, with D perhaps matching TRBD1 (6 bases). Germline V gives CDR1 MNHNY, CDR2 SVGAGI (reference sequence). CDR3 size: 16 residues. As DNA, the CDR3 is TGTTACACGGCGGACAGTCACTTGTATAGCAATCAGCCCCAGCATTTT. Protein: CYTADSHLYSNQPQHF.

The chain uses TRBV30 and TRBJ2-7; D remains ambiguous. Per the germline V gene, CDR1 is GTSNPN and CDR2 is SVGIG (reference sequence). CDR3 size: 12 residues. V was cut by 4 bases and J by 2 bases, with 9 bases left in between. The CDR3 DNA sequence: TGTGCCTGGACCCAGGCCGCCTACGAGCAGTACTTC. Protein: CAWTQAAYEQYF.

V usage is TRBV5-1 and J usage is TRBJ1-4; D is perhaps TRBD1 (6 bases). V was pared by 4 bases and J by 0 bases, with 13 bases between. This CDR3 comprises 16 residues. The V gene's germline CDR1 is SGHRS and CDR2 YFSETQ. CDR3 bases: TGCGCCAGCAGCACTCTAGGGGACACAACTAATGAAAAACTGTTTTTT. This gives the protein CASSTLGDTTNEKLFF.

This chain joins TRBV28 and TRBJ2-7; 8 bases agree with TRBD1. The CDR3 has 14 amino acids. The germline CDR1 and CDR2 sequences are MDHEN and SYDVKM. V lost 3 bases to trimming and J lost 2 bases; unmatched junction nucleotides: 3. The chain's CDR3 is CASSFRDRTYEQYF. The CDR3 bases are TGTGCCAGCAGTTTCCGGGACAGGACCTACGAGCAGTACTTC.

This rearrangement joins TRBV28 to TRBJ1-5; D is perhaps TRBD1 (6 bases). V dropped 5 bases and J dropped 0 bases, with 14 bases sitting between them. The CDR3 is made up of 16 amino acids. Germline-derived CDR1 and CDR2 are MDHEN and SYDVKM. CDR3 residues: CASSMLGGASNQPQHF. The CDR3 DNA reads as TGTGCCAGCAGTATGCTAGGGGGGGCTAGCAATCAGCCCCAGCATTTT. Complete variable domain (other parts from reference TRBV28 and TRBJ1-5): DVKVTQSSRYLVKRTGEKVFLECVQDMDHENMFWYRQDPGLGLRLIYFSYDVKMKEKGDIPEGYSVSREKKERFSLILESASTNQTSMYLCASSMLGGASNQPQHFGDGTRLSIL.

V usage is TRBV28 and J usage is TRBJ2-3, with 8 positions matching TRBD2. After removal of 5 bases from V and 0 bases from J, the junction contained 10 bases not matched to a gene. CDR1 and CDR2 from the germline V gene are MDHEN and SYDVKM. This CDR3 is 17 amino acids long. CDR3 residues: CASSAYPSGPSTDTQYF. The CDR3, as DNA: TGTGCCAGCAGTGCGTACCCTAGCGGGCCTAGCACAGATACGCAGTATTTT.